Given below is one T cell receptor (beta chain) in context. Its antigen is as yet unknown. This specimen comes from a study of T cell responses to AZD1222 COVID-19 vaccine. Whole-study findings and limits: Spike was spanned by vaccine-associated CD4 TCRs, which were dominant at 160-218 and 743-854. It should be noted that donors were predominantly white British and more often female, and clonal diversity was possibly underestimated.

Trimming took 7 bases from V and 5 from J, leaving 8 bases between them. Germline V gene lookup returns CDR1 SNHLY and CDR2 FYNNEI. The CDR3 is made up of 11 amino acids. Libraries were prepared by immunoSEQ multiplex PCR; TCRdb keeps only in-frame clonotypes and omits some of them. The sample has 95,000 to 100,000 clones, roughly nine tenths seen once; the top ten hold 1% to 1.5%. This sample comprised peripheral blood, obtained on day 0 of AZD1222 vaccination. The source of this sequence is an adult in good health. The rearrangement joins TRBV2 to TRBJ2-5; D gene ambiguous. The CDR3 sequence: CASMLGETQYF. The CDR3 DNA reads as TGTGCCAGCATGTTAGGGGAGACCCAGTACTTC.